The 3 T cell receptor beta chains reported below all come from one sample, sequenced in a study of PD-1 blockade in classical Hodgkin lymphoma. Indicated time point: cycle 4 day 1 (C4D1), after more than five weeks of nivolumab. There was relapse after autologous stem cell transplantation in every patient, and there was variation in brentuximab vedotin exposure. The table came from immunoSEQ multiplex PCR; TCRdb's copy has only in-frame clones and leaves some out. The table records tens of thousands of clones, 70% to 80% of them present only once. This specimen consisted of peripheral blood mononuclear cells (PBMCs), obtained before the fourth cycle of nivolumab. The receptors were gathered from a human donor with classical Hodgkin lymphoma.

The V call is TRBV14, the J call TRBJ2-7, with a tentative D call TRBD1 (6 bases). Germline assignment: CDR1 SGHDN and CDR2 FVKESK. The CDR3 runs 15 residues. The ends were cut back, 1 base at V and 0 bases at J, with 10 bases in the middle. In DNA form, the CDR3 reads TGTGCCAGCAGCCAAGCCCCGGGACACTCCTACGAGCAGTACTTC. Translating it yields CASSQAPGHSYEQYF.

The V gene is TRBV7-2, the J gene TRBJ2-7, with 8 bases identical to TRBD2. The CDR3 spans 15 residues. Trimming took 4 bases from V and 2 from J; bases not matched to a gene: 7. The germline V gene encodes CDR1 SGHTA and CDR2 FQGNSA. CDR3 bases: TGTGCCAGCAGCTCCGGCCCACTAGCGGCCTACGAGCAGTACTTC. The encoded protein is CASSSGPLAAYEQYF.

CDR3 DNA sequence: TGTGCCAGCACTCGGGGGGATTACGAGCAGTACTTC. Translated, it gives CASTRGDYEQYF. V is TRBV11-3 and J is TRBJ2-7, with 7 bases that match TRBD2. J gave up 4 bases and V 7 bases, and 4 bases lay outside the gene matches. Germline CDR1 is SGHNT and CDR2 is YENEEA. The CDR3 length is 12 residues.